Included here is one TCR beta chain sequence, with context. Its antigen remains unidentified. Noted time point: new active TB diagnosis, blood taken before or within 7 days of starting treatment. Tuberculosis was confirmed by positive sputum smear and/or M. tuberculosis culture. This entry belongs to a study of T cells in tuberculosis. The wider study: PBMC were archived before or within 7 days of starting treatment. Study results and caveats: A GMM-specific repertoire classifier reached just under 90% accuracy, AUROC roughly 0.87.

Clones were read by immunoSEQ multiplex PCR, and TCRdb kept only the in-frame ones, dropping some. The profile covers around 30,000 clones, with 92% appearing a single time and about 6.8% taken by the ten largest. From germline, CDR1 is SNHLY and CDR2 FYNNEI. The CDR3 consists of 13 residues. V shed 6 bases and J 5 bases; nucleotides not matched to a gene: 4. The source was PBMCs, collected at tuberculosis diagnosis. The clonotype comes from an adult with tuberculosis. The V gene is TRBV2, the J gene TRBJ2-5, with 9 positions matching TRBD2. In DNA, the CDR3 is TGTGCCAGCAGGGCGGGAGGGGTGGAGACCCAGTACTTC. Translation: CASRAGGVETQYF.